The 16 T cell receptor beta chains below were found in one sample sequenced in a study of T-cell reconstitution after alpha-beta-depleted transplantation in children. A TCRbeta library incorporating unique molecular identifiers was prepared. Via MiXCR, TCRdb re-called the PCR reads, giving one row per CDR3 protein. The table lists 200,000 to 250,000 distinct CDR3 sequences, around 7.5% of them singletons. The input for sequencing was PBMCs, mostly from graft donor cells, taken 180 days after TCRalphabeta/CD19-depleted stem cell transplant. The source is a male patient younger than 18 who had a stem cell transplant for acute lymphoblastic leukemia, so the T cells may come from the graft donor.

This clonotype occurred many times. V usage is TRBV9 and J usage is TRBJ2-1; 14 bases match TRBD2. The J segment lost 4 bases and the V segment lost 2 bases, leaving 20 bases of the junction unmatched. The CDR3 is made up of 22 amino acids. Germline-derived CDR1 and CDR2 are SGDLS and YYNGEE. The CDR3 spells CASSVSGLLGLAGGKGYNEQFF. The CDR3, as DNA: TGTGCCAGCAGCGTCTCGGGACTGTTAGGACTAGCGGGAGGTAAGGGGTACAATGAGCAGTTCTTC.

Ten or more counts support this clonotype. This chain uses TRBV19 with TRBJ2-3, with a weak D call TRBD2 (5 bases). CDR3 length: 17 amino acids. The V and J ends lost 0 bases and 2 bases respectively, with 15 bases between them. Germline lookup yields CDR1 LNHDA and CDR2 SQIVND (reference sequence). The CDR3 region has the DNA TGTGCCAGTAGTATAGATAATGGACTCTCCATCACAGATACGCAGTATTTT. Protein sequence: CASSIDNGLSITDTQYF. Looking up the rest from reference TRBV19 and TRBJ2-3 gives the full variable domain: DGGITQSPKYLFRKEGQNVTLSCEQNLNHDAMYWYRQDPGQGLRLIYYSQIVNDFQKGDIAEGYSVSREKKESFPLTVTSAQKNPTAFYLCASSIDNGLSITDTQYFGPGTRLTVL.

This clonotype was seen many times. Here the CDR3 reads CASSQIREKLFF. The CDR3 DNA follows: TGCGCCAGCAGCCAAATCAGAGAAAAACTGTTTTTT. The V and J genes are TRBV4-1 and TRBJ1-4; D gene ambiguous. CDR1 is MGHRA, CDR2 YSYEKL, per germline. The length of the CDR3 is 12 residues. Between the trimmed V and J ends, which lost 2 bases and 8 bases, there was a span of 6 bases.

Many counts were recorded for this clonotype. This chain connects TRBV28 to TRBJ2-4; tentative D call: TRBD2 (5 bases). The CDR3 covers 15 residues. In germline, CDR1 is MDHEN, CDR2 SYDVKM. V dropped 2 bases and J dropped 0 bases, with 8 bases sitting between them. CDR3 DNA sequence: TGTGCCAGCAGTTTAAATGCGGGAGCCAAAAACATTCAGTACTTC. This gives the protein CASSLNAGAKNIQYF.

This clonotype has at least ten counts. This rearrangement joins TRBV4-3 to TRBJ2-3, with D perhaps matching TRBD1 (5 bases). From germline, CDR1 is LGHNA and CDR2 YSLEER. Trimming removed 0 bases from V and 5 bases from J, with 12 bases in between. CDR3 length equals 15 residues. Here the CDR3 reads CASSQDSLTGDTQYF. CDR3 bases: TGCGCCAGCAGCCAAGACTCCCTCACAGGAGATACGCAGTATTTT.

Many counts were recorded for this clonotype. The chain uses TRBV4-3 and TRBJ2-7, with 9 positions matching TRBD1. The ends lost 0 bases at V and 4 bases at J; junction bases unmatched: 7. From germline, CDR1 is LGHNA and CDR2 YSLEER. The CDR3 totals 16 residues. The CDR3 spells CASSQEGGQGLYEQYF. The CDR3 DNA is TGCGCCAGCAGCCAAGAGGGGGGACAGGGTTTGTACGAGCAGTACTTC.

The table lists this clonotype with many counts. CDR3 in DNA: TGTGCCATCCGGGGGGCCTACAATGAGCAGTTCTTC. Translating it yields CAIRGAYNEQFF. This chain uses TRBV10-3 with TRBJ2-1; 7 bases match TRBD2. The V gene's germline CDR1 is ENHRY and CDR2 SYGVKD. J was trimmed by 2 bases and V by 8 bases; bases with no gene match: 0. This CDR3 has 12 residues.

This clonotype was counted ten times or more. J is TRBJ1-3 and V is TRBV28; weak D call: TRBD1 (6 bases). Per germline, CDR1 MDHEN and CDR2 SYDVKM. Trimming shortened V by 6 bases and J by 2 bases, and 17 bases separated the two germline ends. There are 16 residues in the CDR3. The CDR3 loop reads CASSLLQGTTGNTIYF. The CDR3 nucleotides read TGTGCCAGCAGCCTATTACAGGGCACTACTGGAAACACCATATATTTT.

In this sample, this clonotype turned up many times. The chain employs TRBV6-1 and TRBJ1-5, with D perhaps TRBD1 (6 bases). The CDR3 loop spans 15 amino acids. Germline V lookup: CDR1 MNHNS, CDR2 SASEGT. The V end was cut by 2 bases, the J end by 7 bases, with 15 bases between. CDR3 protein: CASSESTGNRQPQHF. The DNA for the CDR3 is TGTGCCAGCAGTGAATCAACAGGGAATCGGCAGCCCCAGCATTTT.

Many counts were recorded for this clonotype. The chain has TRBV20-1 and TRBJ2-5; perhaps TRBD2 as D (5 bases). The germline V and J ends were trimmed by 3 bases and 5 bases, with 13 bases remaining between them. The CDR3 length is 13 residues. CDR1 is DFQATT and CDR2 is SNEGSKA in the germline V gene (reference sequence). CDR3 residues: CSASLRGAETQYF. The CDR3 DNA is TGCAGTGCTAGCCTCCGGGGAGCCGAGACCCAGTACTTC.

This clonotype was seen ten or more times. The CDR3 DNA is TGTGCCAGCAGCCAATGGGCAGGCTACGAGCAGTACTTC. Translated: CASSQWAGYEQYF. The gene calls are TRBV3-1 and TRBJ2-7; unclear D gene. Looked up from germline, CDR1 is LGHDT and CDR2 is YNNKEL (reference sequence). Trimming removed 2 bases from V and 3 bases from J, with 8 bases in between. This CDR3 contains 13 residues.

This clonotype was seen many times. CDR3 in DNA: TGCGCCAGCAGCTTGGGGGGAATAAGCGATCAGCCCCAGCATTTT. This translates into CASSLGGISDQPQHF. The chain employs TRBV5-1 and TRBJ1-5; D remains ambiguous. The V gene lost 0 bases and the J gene lost 5 bases, with 12 bases spanning the gap. CDR1 and CDR2 from the germline V gene are SGHRS and YFSETQ. The CDR3 spans 15 residues.

This clonotype was observed many times. The chain links TRBV12-5 to TRBJ2-5; D gene uncertain. Germline V gives CDR1 LGHNT, CDR2 FRNRAP. Trimming left V 4 bases short and J 2 bases short, with 20 bases between. This CDR3 has 17 amino acids. Here the CDR3 DNA reads TGTGCTAGTGGTTCCTCGGGCCCTCCTATAGGGCAAGAGACCCAGTACTTC. It is translated as CASGSSGPPIGQETQYF. Filled out from reference TRBV12-5 and TRBJ2-5, the complete variable domain reads DARVTQTPRHKVTEMGQEVTMRCQPILGHNTVFWYRQTMMQGLELLAYFRNRAPLDDSGMPKDRFSAEMPDATLATLKIQPSEPRDSAVYFCASGSSGPPIGQETQYFGPGTRLLVL.

This clonotype was recorded many times. V is TRBV7-8 and J is TRBJ2-7; either TRBD1 or TRBD2 may fit D (7 bases each). The germline V gene encodes CDR1 SGHVS and CDR2 FQNEAQ. This CDR3 is 15 amino acids long. Trimming shortened V by 4 bases and J by 3 bases, and 16 bases separated the two germline ends. In nucleotides, the CDR3 is TGTGCCAGCAGCTCCCGGCAGGGGGGGAACTACGAGCAGTACTTC. Protein product: CASSSRQGGNYEQYF.

This chain joins TRBV19 and TRBJ1-5; 7 bases map to TRBD1. J gave up 2 bases and V 5 bases, and 6 bases lay outside the gene matches. The CDR3 is 15 residues long. Germline loops: CDR1 LNHDA, CDR2 SQIVND (reference sequence). The CDR3 DNA is TGTGCCAGTAGTCGTGGAGGACAGGGCAATCAGCCCCAGCATTTT. Amino acid sequence: CASSRGGQGNQPQHF.

The chain links TRBV5-4 to TRBJ2-5, with unresolved D. Trimming left V 9 bases short and J 3 bases short, with 15 bases between. Germline-derived CDR1 and CDR2 are SGHNT and YYREEE (reference sequence). CDR3 length: 13 residues. CDR3 residues: CAIGSMVKETQYF. The CDR3 DNA reads TGTGCCATAGGTAGTATGGTTAAAGAGACCCAGTACTTC.